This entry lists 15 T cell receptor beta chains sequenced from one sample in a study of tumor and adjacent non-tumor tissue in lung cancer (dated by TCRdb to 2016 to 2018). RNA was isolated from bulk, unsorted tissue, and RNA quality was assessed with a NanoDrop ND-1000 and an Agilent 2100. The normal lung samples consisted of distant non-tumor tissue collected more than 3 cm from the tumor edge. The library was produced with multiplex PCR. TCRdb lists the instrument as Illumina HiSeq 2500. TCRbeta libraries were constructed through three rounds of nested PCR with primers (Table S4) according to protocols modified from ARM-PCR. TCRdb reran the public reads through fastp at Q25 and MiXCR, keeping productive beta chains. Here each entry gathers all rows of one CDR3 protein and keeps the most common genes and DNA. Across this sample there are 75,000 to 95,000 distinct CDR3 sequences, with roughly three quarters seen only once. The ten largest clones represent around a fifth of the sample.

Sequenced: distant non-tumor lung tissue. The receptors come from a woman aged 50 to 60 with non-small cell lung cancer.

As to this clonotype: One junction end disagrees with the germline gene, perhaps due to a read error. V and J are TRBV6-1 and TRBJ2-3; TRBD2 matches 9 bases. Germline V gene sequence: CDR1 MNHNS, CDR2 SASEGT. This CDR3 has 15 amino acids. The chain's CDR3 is CARSAPAGGPDTHYF. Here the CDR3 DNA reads TGTGCCAGGAGTGCCCCCGCGGGAGGGCCAGATACGCACTATTTT.

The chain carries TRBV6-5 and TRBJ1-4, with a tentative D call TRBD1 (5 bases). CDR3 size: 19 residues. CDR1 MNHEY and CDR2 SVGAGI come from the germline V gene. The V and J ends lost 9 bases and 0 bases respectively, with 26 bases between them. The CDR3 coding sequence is TGTGCCAGAAGTGACGAAGGGTCGAGGATAGGGGCAACTAATGAAAAACTGTTTTTT. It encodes CARSDEGSRIGATNEKLFF.

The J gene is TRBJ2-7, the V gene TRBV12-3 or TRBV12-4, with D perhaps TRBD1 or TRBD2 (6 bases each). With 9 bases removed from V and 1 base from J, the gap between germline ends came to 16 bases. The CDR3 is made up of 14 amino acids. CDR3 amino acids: CASSRQEGSYEQYF. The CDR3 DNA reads TGTGCCAGTTCCCGACAGGAGGGGTCCTACGAGCAGTACTTC.

For the CDR3, the DNA is TGCAGCGTCCAGGGGCAGGGACGGGGCACAGAATCGCAGTATTTT. This gives the protein CSVQGQGRGTESQYF. The chain is built from TRBV29-1 and TRBJ2-3, with D possibly matching TRBD1 (6 bases). CDR3 size: 15 residues. V gave up 6 bases and J gave up 10 bases, with 26 bases separating them. Germline V gene data show CDR1 as SQVTM and CDR2 as ANQGSEA.

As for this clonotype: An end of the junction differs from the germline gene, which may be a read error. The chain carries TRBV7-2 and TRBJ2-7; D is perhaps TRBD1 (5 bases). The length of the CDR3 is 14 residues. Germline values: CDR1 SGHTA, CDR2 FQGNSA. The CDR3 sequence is CAGSLNGGHYEQYF. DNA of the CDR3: TGTGCCGGCAGCTTAAATGGCGGACACTACGAGCAGTATTTC. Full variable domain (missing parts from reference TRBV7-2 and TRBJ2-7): GAGVSQSPSNKVTEKGKDVELRCDPISGHTALYWYRQSLGQGLEFLIYFQGNSAPDKSGLPSDRFSAERTGGSVSTLTIQRTQQEDSAVYLCAGSLNGGHYEQYFGPGTRLTVT.

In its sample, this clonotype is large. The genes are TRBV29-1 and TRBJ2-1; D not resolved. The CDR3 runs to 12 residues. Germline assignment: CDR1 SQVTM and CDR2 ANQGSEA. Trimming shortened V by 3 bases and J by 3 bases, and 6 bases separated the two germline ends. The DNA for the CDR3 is TGCAGCGTTGAGAAAGGCTACAATGAGCAGTTCTTC. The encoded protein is CSVEKGYNEQFF.

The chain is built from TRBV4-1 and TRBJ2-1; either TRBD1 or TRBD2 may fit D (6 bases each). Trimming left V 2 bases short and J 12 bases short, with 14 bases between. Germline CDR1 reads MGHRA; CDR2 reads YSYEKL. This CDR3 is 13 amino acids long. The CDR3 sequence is CASSQKGGSGQFF. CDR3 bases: TGCGCCAGCAGCCAAAAGGGGGGCAGTGGGCAGTTCTTC.

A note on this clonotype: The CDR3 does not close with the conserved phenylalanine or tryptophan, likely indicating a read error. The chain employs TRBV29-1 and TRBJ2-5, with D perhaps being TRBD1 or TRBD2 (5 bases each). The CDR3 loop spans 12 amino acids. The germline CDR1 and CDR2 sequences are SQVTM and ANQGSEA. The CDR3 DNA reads TGTAGCGTTGTGATCAGGGAAAAGACCCAGTACTTA. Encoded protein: CSVVIREKTQYL.

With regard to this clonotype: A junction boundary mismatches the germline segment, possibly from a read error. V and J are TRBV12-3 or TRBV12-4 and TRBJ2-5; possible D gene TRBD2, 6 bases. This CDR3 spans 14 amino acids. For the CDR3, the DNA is TGTGCCAGCAGCCTGGGACTTCGGGGCGGGACCCACTACTTC. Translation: CASSLGLRGGTHYF.

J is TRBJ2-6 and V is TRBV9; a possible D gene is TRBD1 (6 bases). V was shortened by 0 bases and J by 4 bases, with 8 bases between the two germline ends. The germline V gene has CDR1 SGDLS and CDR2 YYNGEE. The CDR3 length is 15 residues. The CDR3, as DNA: TGTGCCAGCAGCGTAGGCAGGGGCGGGGCCAACGTCCTGACTTTC. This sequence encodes CASSVGRGGANVLTF.

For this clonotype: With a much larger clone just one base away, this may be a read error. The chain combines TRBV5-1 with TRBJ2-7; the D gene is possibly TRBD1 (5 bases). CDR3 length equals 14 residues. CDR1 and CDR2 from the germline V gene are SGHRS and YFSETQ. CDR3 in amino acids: CASSLGTPSHEQYF. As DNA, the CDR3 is TGCGCCAGCAGCTTGGGGACACCCTCCCACGAGCAGTACTTC.

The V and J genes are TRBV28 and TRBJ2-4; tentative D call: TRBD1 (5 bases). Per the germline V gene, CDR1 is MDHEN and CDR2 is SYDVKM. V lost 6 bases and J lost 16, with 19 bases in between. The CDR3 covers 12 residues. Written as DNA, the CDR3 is TGTGCCAGCAGCGTCAGGGATAACAATCAATACTTC. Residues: CASSVRDNNQYF.

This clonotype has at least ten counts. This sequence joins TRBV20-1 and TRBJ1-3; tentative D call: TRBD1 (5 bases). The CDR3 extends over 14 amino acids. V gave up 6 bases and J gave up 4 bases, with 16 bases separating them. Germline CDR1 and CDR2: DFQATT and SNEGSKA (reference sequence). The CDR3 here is CSAKTGEKGNTIYF. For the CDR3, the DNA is TGCAGTGCCAAAACAGGAGAAAAAGGAAACACCATATATTTT.

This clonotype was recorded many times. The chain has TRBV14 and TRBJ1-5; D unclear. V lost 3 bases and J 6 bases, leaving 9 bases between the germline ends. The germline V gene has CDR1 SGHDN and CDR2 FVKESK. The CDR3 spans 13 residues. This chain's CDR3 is CASSQVEGQPQHF. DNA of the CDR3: TGTGCCAGCAGCCAGGTCGAGGGTCAGCCCCAGCATTTT.

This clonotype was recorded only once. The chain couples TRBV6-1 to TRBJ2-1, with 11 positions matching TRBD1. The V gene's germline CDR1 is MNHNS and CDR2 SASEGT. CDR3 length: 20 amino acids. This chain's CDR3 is CANILWGNGQGARHDNEQFF. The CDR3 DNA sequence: TGTGCAAACATACTTTGGGGGAATGGACAGGGGGCCCGACACGATAATGAGCAGTTCTTC.